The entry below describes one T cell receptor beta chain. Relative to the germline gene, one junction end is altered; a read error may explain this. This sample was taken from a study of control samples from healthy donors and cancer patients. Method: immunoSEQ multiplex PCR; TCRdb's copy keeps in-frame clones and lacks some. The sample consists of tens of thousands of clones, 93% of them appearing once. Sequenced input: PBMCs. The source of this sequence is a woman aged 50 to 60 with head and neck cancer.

In DNA, the CDR3 is TGTGCCGGTAGTATACCTCCACTAGCACTCAACTACAATGAGCAGTTCTTC. Protein: CAGSIPPLALNYNEQFF. V usage is TRBV19 and J usage is TRBJ2-1, with TRBD2 as a possible D gene (6 bases). The CDR3 contains 17 residues. From germline, CDR1 is LNHDA and CDR2 SQIVND (reference sequence).